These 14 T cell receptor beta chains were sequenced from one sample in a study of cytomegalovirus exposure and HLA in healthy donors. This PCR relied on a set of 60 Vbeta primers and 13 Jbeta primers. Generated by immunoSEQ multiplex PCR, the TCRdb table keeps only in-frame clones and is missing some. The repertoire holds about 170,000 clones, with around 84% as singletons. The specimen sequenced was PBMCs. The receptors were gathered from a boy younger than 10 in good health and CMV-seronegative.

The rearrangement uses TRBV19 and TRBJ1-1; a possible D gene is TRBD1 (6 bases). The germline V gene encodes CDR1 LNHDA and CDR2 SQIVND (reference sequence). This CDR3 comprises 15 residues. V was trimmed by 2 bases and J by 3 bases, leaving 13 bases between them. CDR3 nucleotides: TGTGCCAGTAGTATATCTAATACAGGGTACACTGAAGCTTTCTTT. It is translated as CASSISNTGYTEAFF.

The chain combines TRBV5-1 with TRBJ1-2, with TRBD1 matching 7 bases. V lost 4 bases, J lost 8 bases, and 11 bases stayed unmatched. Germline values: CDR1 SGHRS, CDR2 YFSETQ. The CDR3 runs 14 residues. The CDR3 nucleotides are TGCGCCAGCAGCCTCACAGGGGAGCTGTCAGGCTACACCTTC. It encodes CASSLTGELSGYTF.

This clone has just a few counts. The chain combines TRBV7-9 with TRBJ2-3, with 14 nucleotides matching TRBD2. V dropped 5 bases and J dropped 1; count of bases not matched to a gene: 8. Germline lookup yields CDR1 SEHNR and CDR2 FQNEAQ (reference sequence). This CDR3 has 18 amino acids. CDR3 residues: CASSPRLAGGLRTDTQYF. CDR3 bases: TGTGCCAGCAGCCCCAGACTAGCGGGAGGGCTACGCACAGATACGCAGTATTTT.

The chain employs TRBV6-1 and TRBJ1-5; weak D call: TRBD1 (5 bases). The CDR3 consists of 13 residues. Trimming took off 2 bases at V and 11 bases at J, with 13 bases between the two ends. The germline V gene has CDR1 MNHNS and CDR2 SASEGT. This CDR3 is CASSEKIRGTQHF. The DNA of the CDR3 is TGTGCCAGCAGTGAAAAAATTAGGGGAACCCAGCATTTT.

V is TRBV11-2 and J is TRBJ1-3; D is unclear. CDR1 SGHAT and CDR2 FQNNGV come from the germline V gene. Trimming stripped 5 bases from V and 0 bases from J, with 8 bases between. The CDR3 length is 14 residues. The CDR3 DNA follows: TGTGCCAGCAGCGATCGGGTCTCTGGAAACACCATATATTTT. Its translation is CASSDRVSGNTIYF.

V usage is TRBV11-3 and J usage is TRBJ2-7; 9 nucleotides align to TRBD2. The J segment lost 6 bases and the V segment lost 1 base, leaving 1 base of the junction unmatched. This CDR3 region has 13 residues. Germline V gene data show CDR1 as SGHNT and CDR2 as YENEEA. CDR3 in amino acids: CASSLGTSAEQYF. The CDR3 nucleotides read TGTGCCAGCAGCTTAGGGACTAGCGCCGAGCAGTACTTC.

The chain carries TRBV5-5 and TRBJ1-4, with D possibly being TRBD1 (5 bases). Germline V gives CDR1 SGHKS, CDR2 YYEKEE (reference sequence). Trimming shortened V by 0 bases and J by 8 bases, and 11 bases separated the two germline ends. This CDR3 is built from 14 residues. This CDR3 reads CASSLGKGAEKLFF. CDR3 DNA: TGTGCCAGCAGCTTGGGTAAAGGGGCGGAAAAACTGTTTTTT.

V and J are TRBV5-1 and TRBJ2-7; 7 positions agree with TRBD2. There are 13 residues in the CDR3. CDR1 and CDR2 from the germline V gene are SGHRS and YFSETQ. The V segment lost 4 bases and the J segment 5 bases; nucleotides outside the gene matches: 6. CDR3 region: CASSLGLADEQYF. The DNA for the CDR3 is TGCGCCAGCAGCCTCGGGCTAGCGGACGAGCAGTACTTC. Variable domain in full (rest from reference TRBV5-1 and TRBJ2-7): KAGVTQTPRYLIKTRGQQVTLSCSPISGHRSVSWYQQTPGQGLQFLFEYFSETQRNKGNFPGRFSGRQFSNSRSEMNVSTLELGDSALYLCASSLGLADEQYFGPGTRLTVT.

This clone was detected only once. In DNA, the CDR3 is TGTGCCAGCTTTACCCTAGGGGATGAAGCTTTCTTT. Translation gives CASFTLGDEAFF. The rearrangement joins TRBV6-1 to TRBJ1-1; perhaps TRBD1 as D (5 bases). The germline V and J ends were trimmed by 8 bases and 7 bases, with 14 bases remaining between them. CDR3 length: 12 amino acids. CDR1 and CDR2 from the germline V gene are MNHNS and SASEGT.

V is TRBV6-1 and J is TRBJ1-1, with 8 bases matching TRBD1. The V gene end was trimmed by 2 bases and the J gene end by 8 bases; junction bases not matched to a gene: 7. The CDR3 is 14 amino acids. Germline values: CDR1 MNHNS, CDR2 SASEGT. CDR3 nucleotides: TGTGCCAGCAGTGAATATAGCAGGGGGCTGGAAGCTTTCTTT. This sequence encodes CASSEYSRGLEAFF.

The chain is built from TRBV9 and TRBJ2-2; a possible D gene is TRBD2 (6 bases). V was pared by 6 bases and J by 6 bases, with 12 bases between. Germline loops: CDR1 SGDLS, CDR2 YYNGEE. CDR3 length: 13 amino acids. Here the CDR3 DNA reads TGTGCCAGCAACCCTAGCGAGTCCGGGGAGCTGTTTTTT. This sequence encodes CASNPSESGELFF.

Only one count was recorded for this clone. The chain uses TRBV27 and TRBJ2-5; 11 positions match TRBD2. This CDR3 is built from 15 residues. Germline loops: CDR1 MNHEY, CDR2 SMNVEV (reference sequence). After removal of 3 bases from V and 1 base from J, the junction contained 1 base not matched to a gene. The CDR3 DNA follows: TGTGCCAGCAGTTTGGGGACTAGCGGCCAAGAGACCCAGTACTTC. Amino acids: CASSLGTSGQETQYF.

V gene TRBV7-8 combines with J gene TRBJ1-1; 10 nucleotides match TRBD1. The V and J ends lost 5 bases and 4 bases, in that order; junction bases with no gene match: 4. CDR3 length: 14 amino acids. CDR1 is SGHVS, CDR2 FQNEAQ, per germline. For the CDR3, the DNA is TGTGCCAGCAGCACCCGGGACAGGGGCACTGAAGCTTTCTTT. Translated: CASSTRDRGTEAFF.

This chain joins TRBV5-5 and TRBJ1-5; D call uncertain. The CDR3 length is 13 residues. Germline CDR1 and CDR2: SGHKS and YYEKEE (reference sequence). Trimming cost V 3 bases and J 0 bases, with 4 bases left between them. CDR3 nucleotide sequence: TGTGCCAGCAGCTCACTTAGCAATCAGCCCCAGCATTTT. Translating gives CASSSLSNQPQHF.